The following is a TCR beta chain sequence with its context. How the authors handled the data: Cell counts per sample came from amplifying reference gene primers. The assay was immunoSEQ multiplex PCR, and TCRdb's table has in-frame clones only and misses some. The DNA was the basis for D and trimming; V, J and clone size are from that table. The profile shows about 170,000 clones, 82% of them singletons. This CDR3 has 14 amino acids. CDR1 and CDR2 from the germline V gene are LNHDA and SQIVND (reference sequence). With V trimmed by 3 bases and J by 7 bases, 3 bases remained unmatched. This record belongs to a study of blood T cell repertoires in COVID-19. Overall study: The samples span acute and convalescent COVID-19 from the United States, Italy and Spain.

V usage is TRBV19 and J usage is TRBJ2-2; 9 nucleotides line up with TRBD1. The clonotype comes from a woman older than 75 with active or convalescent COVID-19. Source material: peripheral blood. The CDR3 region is CASSITGGIGELFF. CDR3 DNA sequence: TGTGCCAGTAGTATCACAGGGGGCATCGGGGAGCTGTTTTTT.